This entry concerns a single T cell receptor beta chain. Its antigen is still unknown. Nothing much larger sits one base from this clone, and base qualities are not available. The data stem from a study of PD-1 blockade in classical Hodgkin lymphoma (dated by TCRdb to about 2020). A note on the overall study: Nivolumab dosing was 3 mg/kg intravenously every 2 weeks, continuing until either disease progression or unacceptable toxicity. The study used CyTOF and TCR beta sequencing to define a peripheral blood immune signature of response to PD-1 blockade in classical Hodgkin lymphoma.

The Qiagen DNeasy kit was used to extract genomic DNA both from unsorted PBMCs and from the negatively selected CD4+ and CD8+ fractions. Using primers that anneal to V and J segments, immunoSEQ multiplex PCR amplified the TCR beta CDR3 regions. A synthetic immune receptor repertoire was used to minimize amplification bias, and remaining bias was computationally removed after sequencing. As for the original processing: Repertoire diversity was quantified as the Shannon entropy index using custom Python scripts. Unsorted, CD4+ and CD8+ repertoires were examined separately, except in combined analyses, for which CD4+ and CD8+ sequences were merged in silico. Clonal expansion was defined as a frequency increase of at least 2-fold after treatment compared with C1D1, and clones undetected at baseline were assigned a pseudocount of 0.5. Singleton clones were defined as clones with 0 or 1 copy at C1D1, and non-singleton clones were defined as clones with 2 or more copies. By matching protein sequences in sorted samples from the same patient, clones expanded in unsorted samples were annotated as CD4+, CD8+ or unknown. Wilcoxon tests were applied to paired samples to test diversity changes from C1D1 to C4D1. Not all clones reach the TCRdb copy of this immuneACCESS table, which keeps in-frame sequences only. Checked studies attribute under half of the gap to unresolved V genes and leave the rest unexplained. D and trimming come from the DNA, and the V and J calls and clone size come from that table. The table for this sample lists some 53,000 clones; roughly nine tenths of them were counted only once. Approximately 7% of the sample is in the top ten clones.

As encoded in the germline V gene, CDR1 is SGDLS while CDR2 is YYNGEE. Inclusive of the bounding cysteine and phenylalanine, the CDR3 is 15 residues long. Only CDR3 DNA is held: 45 bases, read in frame from base 1. Germline trimming: 4 bases from V, 10 bases from J; junction bases outside gene matches: 11. General conclusions and limits of the study: CD4+ but not CD8+ TCR diversity rose significantly by C4D1 (p=0.0027 vs p=0.16), most apparent in complete responders (p=0.02). Newly diagnosed patients were reported to have lower baseline TCR diversity than healthy donors, and relapsed/refractory patients were reported to have lower baseline TCR diversity still. Trial patients with a complete response had baseline diversity similar to that of newly diagnosed patients, while partial responders and progressors had significantly lower diversity. The study was limited to a single clinical trial cohort, and causes of repertoire differences, possibly disease activity or prior therapy, remained undefined. Diversity was lower in patients who began nivolumab less than 1 year after ASCT, so these patients were left out of later analyses to avoid confounding by immune reconstitution.

This sample's time point label indicates: cycle 4 day 1 (C4D1), after 5 to 7 weeks of nivolumab. Every trial patient had relapsed after autologous stem cell transplantation, and cohorts A, B and C differed in prior brentuximab vedotin exposure. The trial cohort comprised a few dozen patients with relapsed/refractory classical Hodgkin lymphoma whose best overall responses were complete response, partial response or progressive disease. Single-agent nivolumab was administered to trial patients in the multi-cohort phase II CheckMate 205 trial. Best overall response was determined by an independent review committee according to the 2007 International Working Group response criteria. Trial PBMCs were obtained immediately prior to nivolumab initiation (C1D1) and on therapy at cycle 2 day 1 and cycle 4 day 1. After peripheral blood was drawn into 8 mL Vacutainer Cell Preparation Tubes, PBMCs were isolated by centrifugation and then cryopreserved.

Material: peripheral blood mononuclear cells (PBMCs), obtained before the fourth cycle of nivolumab. The chain uses TRBV9 and TRBJ2-1; TRBD2 lines up with 10 middle nucleotides. The clonotype originates from a human donor with classical Hodgkin lymphoma. The CDR3 region has the sequence CASSPVLAGGREQFF. The nucleotide sequence reads TGTGCCAGCAGCCCCGTTTTAGCGGGAGGTCGCGAGCAGTTCTTC.